This entry is about one T cell receptor beta chain. This CDR3 region has 13 residues. The germline V and J ends were trimmed by 0 bases and 6 bases, with 6 bases remaining between them. Germline V CDR1 and CDR2: MRHNA, SNTAGT. Data came from immunoSEQ multiplex PCR; TCRdb stores just in-frame clones and leaves some out. The sample records some 41,000 clones, around nine tenths being singletons. This entry comes from a study of T cell changes during pregnancy in multiple sclerosis. The sequence was collected from a female donor with multiple sclerosis, enrolled in a pregnancy study. The material sequenced was CD8+ T cells from peripheral blood mononuclear cells, taken in the first trimester of pregnancy. This chain connects TRBV6-4 to TRBJ2-1, with a weak D call TRBD2 (5 bases). CDR3 loop: CASSDSRVNEQFF. In nucleotides, the CDR3 is TGTGCCAGCAGTGACTCGAGGGTCAATGAGCAGTTCTTC.